These T cell receptor beta chains were read from a single sample in a study of metastatic and nonmetastatic thyroid tumors. TCRdb re-called the PCR reads through MiXCR. The profile shows approximately 70,000 clones, roughly 18% of them singletons. What was sequenced was blood. All receptors come from a female donor with papillary thyroid cancer or a benign thyroid nodule (not recorded which). Some clones in this sample may be carry-over from other donors' samples. Each CDR3 is given with its conserved first and last residue. The D gene is left open where the match is weak. Some rows mark clone size as missing; the rest say once, few, many or name a class of expanded clone.

clone size	V gene	D gene	J gene	CDR3 protein	CDR3 DNA
many	TRBV7-9	.	TRBJ2-5	CASSFHPPRGQETQYF	TGTGCCAGCAGCTTCCACCCTCCCCGGGGTCAAGAGACCCAGTACTTC
many	TRBV5-5	TRBD1	TRBJ2-2	CASSRGQGGGELFF	TGTGCCAGCAGCCGAGGACAGGGTGGCGGGGAGCTGTTTTTT
many	TRBV6-5	.	TRBJ2-3	CASSYVGGVDTQYF	TGTGCCAGCAGTTACGTCGGGGGCGTAGATACGCAGTATTTT
many	TRBV7-3	.	TRBJ2-7	CASSFGQGYEQYF	TGTGCCAGCAGCTTCGGGCAGGGCTACGAGCAGTACTTC
many	TRBV12-5	.	TRBJ2-5	CASGPRTVKETQYF	TGTGCTAGTGGCCCTCGGACAGTTAAAGAGACCCAGTACTTC
many	TRBV13	.	TRBJ2-2	CASSWRPGELFF	TGTGCCAGCAGTTGGAGGCCCGGGGAGCTGTTTTTT
many	TRBV5-1	.	TRBJ2-7	CASTVGGAGYEQYF	TGCGCCAGCACCGTCGGAGGAGCGGGCTACGAGCAGTACTTC
many	TRBV5-6	.	TRBJ2-2	CASSLGPGELFF	TGTGCCAGCAGCTTGGGCCCCGGGGAGCTGTTTTTT
.	TRBV28	.	TRBJ1-1	CASSPGRYEAFF	TGTGCCAGCAGCCCGGGACGGTATGAAGCTTTCTTT
many	TRBV3-1	.	TRBJ2-3	CASSHGPGDTQYF	TGTGCCAGCAGCCATGGACCGGGGGATACGCAGTATTTT
many	TRBV6-6	.	TRBJ1-5	CASISMGVGSLSNQPQHF	TGTGCCAGCATCTCCATGGGGGTGGGTTCTCTTAGCAATCAGCCCCAGCATTTT
many	TRBV11-2	.	TRBJ2-1	CASSLDLGGFYNEQFF	TGTGCCAGCAGCTTAGACCTCGGCGGCTTCTACAATGAGCAGTTCTTC
many	TRBV28	.	TRBJ2-2	CASSLSLGHPLGELFF	TGTGCCAGCAGTTTAAGTTTGGGACATCCCCTCGGGGAGCTGTTTTTT
many	TRBV30	.	TRBJ1-4	CAWSRDYEKLFF	TGTGCCTGGAGCAGGGATTATGAAAAACTGTTTTTT
many	TRBV4-1	.	TRBJ2-5	CASSQEPPTAETQYF	TGCGCCAGCAGCCAAGAACCTCCTACGGCGGAGACCCAGTACTTC
many	TRBV18	.	TRBJ2-6	CASSPDSGANVLTF	TGCGCCAGCTCACCCGACTCTGGGGCCAACGTCCTGACTTTC
.	TRBV11-1	TRBD2	TRBJ2-3	CASSLTSGPTDTQYF	TGTGCCAGCAGCTTAACTAGCGGACCCACAGATACGCAGTATTTT
many	TRBV19	TRBD2	TRBJ2-5	CASRSSSGSLETQYF	TGTGCCAGTAGGAGCTCTAGCGGGAGTTTAGAGACCCAGTACTTC
many	TRBV30	.	TRBJ1-5	CAWSVGGYNQPQHF	TGTGCCTGGAGTGTCGGGGGTTACAATCAGCCCCAGCATTTT
many	TRBV20-1	.	TRBJ2-7	CSAPSKGSEQYF	TGCAGTGCTCCCTCAAAGGGTTCCGAGCAGTACTTC